The 5 T cell receptor beta chains below were found in one sample sequenced in a study of response to subunit inactivated influenza vaccine. TCRdb processed the RT-PCR reads anew with MiXCR; each CDR3 protein has one entry. The table shows 530,000 or so distinct CDR3 sequences, with about an eighth occurring only once. The input for sequencing was PBMCs from blood, taken on the day of vaccination. The receptors were sampled from a man aged 45-65 years who received an inactivated influenza vaccine.

The chain recombines TRBV20-1 with TRBJ2-5; unclear D gene. The CDR3 loop spans 13 amino acids. Germline values: CDR1 DFQATT, CDR2 SNEGSKA (reference sequence). Trimming took off 3 bases at V and 1 base at J, with 9 bases between the two ends. Here the CDR3 DNA reads TGCAGTGCTAGCCAGACGATCCAAGAGACCCAGTACTTC. This gives the protein CSASQTIQETQYF.

In its sample, this clonotype was seen a few times. V is TRBV5-1 and J is TRBJ2-3; 8 nucleotides line up with TRBD2. Germline CDR1 and CDR2: SGHRS and YFSETQ. CDR3 length: 15 residues. The J segment lost 4 bases and the V segment lost 4 bases, leaving 8 bases of the junction unmatched. DNA for the CDR3: TGCGCCAGCAGCCCGACGGGGGGGCCCGCAGATACGCAGTATTTT. This gives the protein CASSPTGGPADTQYF.

This clonotype appeared a few times. This chain uses TRBV5-1 with TRBJ2-7, with a tentative D call TRBD1 (5 bases). This CDR3 is 13 amino acids long. Germline values: CDR1 SGHRS, CDR2 YFSETQ. Trimming removed 0 bases from V and 7 bases from J, with 11 bases in between. The CDR3 loop reads CASSLGQFQEQYF. For the CDR3, the DNA is TGCGCCAGCAGCTTGGGACAGTTTCAGGAGCAGTACTTC.

The V gene is TRBV20-1, the J gene TRBJ1-6; D perhaps matches TRBD1 (6 bases). The CDR3 covers 15 residues. Germline V lookup: CDR1 DFQATT, CDR2 SNEGSKA (reference sequence). The V and J ends lost 0 bases and 7 bases respectively, with 13 bases between them. The CDR3 DNA reads TGCAGTGCTAGAGATGTCCCGGGACAAAATTCACCCCTCCACTTT. This translates into CSARDVPGQNSPLHF.

The rearrangement links TRBV29-1 to TRBJ1-5; D possibly corresponds to TRBD1 (5 bases). Germline CDR1 SQVTM, CDR2 ANQGSEA. This CDR3 region has 12 residues. Trimming took 4 bases from V and 3 from J, leaving 7 bases between them. CDR3 in amino acids: CSVGGANQPQHF. The CDR3 DNA sequence: TGCAGCGTTGGCGGGGCCAATCAGCCCCAGCATTTT.